The 16 T cell receptor beta chains given below trace back to one sample, sequenced in a study of blood T cells in healthy people across ages. With a J-beta primer mix and a sample-barcoded 5' primer, a second PCR ran about 7 to 11 cycles. A single record per CDR3 protein comes from TCRdb applying MiXCR to the 5' RACE reads. Of 550,000 to 750,000 distinct CDR3 sequences listed, more than 20% are singletons. Sequencing was done on a sample of blood. These receptors all come from a man aged 65 to 79 in good health.

This clonotype appeared many times. For the CDR3, the DNA is TGTGCCAGCAGTGTGAGGGCCTTAAGGACCGGGGAGCTGTTTTTT. Translated: CASSVRALRTGELFF. J is TRBJ2-2 and V is TRBV6-5; tentative D call: TRBD2 (5 bases). The CDR3 is 15 residues long. The germline V gene encodes CDR1 MNHEY and CDR2 SVGAGI. Trimming stripped 5 bases from V and 5 bases from J, with 15 bases between.

This clonotype appeared a few times. A junction end diverges from the germline sequence, so it may reflect a read error. The chain recombines TRBV27 with TRBJ2-5, with unresolved D. The V gene's germline CDR1 is MNHEY and CDR2 SMNVEV (reference sequence). The CDR3 sequence is 10 residues long. DNA for the CDR3: TGTGCCGGCAGTACAGAGACCCAGTACTTC. It codes for CAGSTETQYF.

V and J are TRBV25-1 and TRBJ2-3; D is ambiguous. Deletions cut 7 bases from V and 3 bases from J, with 5 bases between. CDR3 size: 11 residues. Germline values: CDR1 MGHDK, CDR2 SYGVNS. CDR3 in amino acids: CASKETDTQYF. In DNA form, the CDR3 reads TGTGCCAGCAAAGAGACAGATACGCAGTATTTT.

This clonotype was counted a few times. CDR3 bases: TGTGCCAGCAGCCCCTGGGACAATGAGCAGTTCTTC. Translated, it gives CASSPWDNEQFF. The chain uses TRBV28 and TRBJ2-1; D uncertain. Trimming took off 6 bases at V and 5 bases at J, with 8 bases between the two ends. CDR3 length equals 12 residues. Germline loops: CDR1 MDHEN, CDR2 SYDVKM.

The V gene is TRBV5-1, the J gene TRBJ2-5; possibly TRBD1 or TRBD2 for D (5 bases each). The tail of the sequence fits TRBJ2-7 better, so the J call may be wrong. Germline V lookup: CDR1 SGHRS, CDR2 YFSETQ. The CDR3 spans 15 residues. Here the CDR3 reads CASSLEWTGPYEQYF. The DNA for the CDR3 is TGCGCCAGCAGCTTGGAGTGGACGGGACCCTACGAGCAGTACTTC.

This clonotype has a handful of counts. V gene TRBV6-2 or TRBV6-3 combines with J gene TRBJ1-1, with D uncertain. CDR1 and CDR2 (germline): MNHEY, SVGEGT. Trimming cost V 2 bases and J 4 bases, with 11 bases left between them. This CDR3 is built from 14 residues. In nucleotides, the CDR3 is TGTGCCAGCAGTTACGGGCCCTCCGGCACTGAAGCTTTCTTT. The encoded protein is CASSYGPSGTEAFF.

The CDR3 sequence is CSARAGPWNEQFF. The DNA of the CDR3 is TGCAGTGCTAGAGCGGGCCCGTGGAATGAGCAGTTCTTC. The chain links TRBV20-1 to TRBJ2-1; no reliable D call. This CDR3 contains 13 residues. The germline V gene has CDR1 DFQATT and CDR2 SNEGSKA (reference sequence). V gave up 1 base and J gave up 7 bases, with 11 bases separating them.

The chain has TRBV3-1 and TRBJ2-7; possibly TRBD2 for D (6 bases). The V gene's germline CDR1 is LGHDT and CDR2 YNNKEL (reference sequence). CDR3 length equals 14 residues. V lost 1 base to trimming and J lost 6 bases, with 13 bases between them. The chain's CDR3 is CASSQGGDLSEQYF. The CDR3 DNA reads as TGTGCCAGCAGCCAAGGCGGGGACCTCTCCGAGCAGTACTTC.

The chain has TRBV7-9 and TRBJ1-3; possible D gene TRBD1, 6 bases. The germline V gene encodes CDR1 SEHNR and CDR2 FQNEAQ (reference sequence). The CDR3 runs to 14 residues. V shed 2 bases and J shed 4 bases, with 9 bases lying between them. This CDR3 is CASSLRRGGNTIYF. CDR3 bases: TGTGCCAGCAGCTTACGCAGGGGAGGAAACACCATATATTTT.

This clonotype was observed at least ten times. J is TRBJ2-7 and V is TRBV4-2; tentatively, D is TRBD2 (6 bases). Trimming removed 0 bases from V and 3 bases from J, with 12 bases in between. This CDR3 comprises 15 residues. The germline V gene has CDR1 LGHNA and CDR2 YNFKEQ. CDR3 region: CASSQDSGAGYEQYF. The DNA for the CDR3 is TGTGCCAGCAGCCAAGATTCGGGAGCGGGCTACGAGCAGTACTTC.

The chain recombines TRBV3-1 with TRBJ1-2; D remains unclear. There are 14 residues in the CDR3. The germline V gene encodes CDR1 LGHDT and CDR2 YNNKEL (reference sequence). Trimming stripped 5 bases from V and 0 bases from J, with 10 bases between. In DNA, the CDR3 is TGTGCCAGCAGCTTCGGGTCTCCTAACTATGGCTACACCTTC. Its translation is CASSFGSPNYGYTF. The full variable domain, its missing parts supplied by reference TRBV3-1 and TRBJ1-2, is DTAVSQTPKYLVTQMGNDKSIKCEQNLGHDTMYWYKQDSKKFLKIMFSYNNKELIINETVPNRFSPKSPDKAHLNLHINSLELGDSAVYFCASSFGSPNYGYTFGSGTRLTVV.

There are a few counts of this clonotype. V gene TRBV28 combines with J gene TRBJ1-2, with 7 bases identical to TRBD1. CDR1 MDHEN and CDR2 SYDVKM come from the germline V gene. The CDR3 is made up of 15 amino acids. J was trimmed by 4 bases and V by 2 bases; bases with no gene match: 7. CDR3 DNA sequence: TGTGCCAGCAGTTTACCGGGACAGCGGGTCTATGGCTACACCTTC. Its translation is CASSLPGQRVYGYTF.

This clonotype has more than one count but fewer than ten. The chain joins TRBV6-4 to TRBJ2-3; 7 bases align to TRBD2. CDR1 is MRHNA and CDR2 is SNTAGT in the germline V gene. This CDR3 has 14 amino acids. J was trimmed by 6 bases and V by 3 bases; bases with no gene match: 6. Here the CDR3 reads CASSEASGGDTQYF. CDR3 nucleotides: TGTGCCAGCAGTGAGGCTAGCGGCGGGGATACGCAGTATTTT.

Only a few counts were recorded for this clonotype. The genes are TRBV5-1 and TRBJ2-6, with D tentatively TRBD2 (6 bases). Germline loops: CDR1 SGHRS, CDR2 YFSETQ. The CDR3 consists of 16 residues. V lost 2 bases, J lost 4 bases, and 13 bases lay in between. In DNA, the CDR3 is TGCGCCAGCAGCTTCGCGGGGACGGCCGGGGCCAACGTCCTGACTTTC. This gives the protein CASSFAGTAGANVLTF. The complete variable domain, with remaining parts taken from reference TRBV5-1 and TRBJ2-6, reads KAGVTQTPRYLIKTRGQQVTLSCSPISGHRSVSWYQQTPGQGLQFLFEYFSETQRNKGNFPGRFSGRQFSNSRSEMNVSTLELGDSALYLCASSFAGTAGANVLTFGAGSRLTVL.

This clonotype was counted a few times. This chain uses TRBV4-1 with TRBJ2-4; D ambiguous. The germline V gene encodes CDR1 MGHRA and CDR2 YSYEKL. The germline V and J ends were trimmed by 3 bases and 0 bases, with 12 bases remaining between them. The CDR3 covers 16 residues. The DNA for the CDR3 is TGCGCCAGCAGCCACGTTACCCACCTAGCCAAAAACATTCAGTACTTC. Translated: CASSHVTHLAKNIQYF.

The genes are TRBV3-1 and TRBJ2-6; 8 positions agree with TRBD1. Trimming cost V 0 bases and J 0 bases; bases outside gene matches: 7. This CDR3 has 19 residues. Germline loops: CDR1 LGHDT, CDR2 YNNKEL (reference sequence). The CDR3 region is CASSQEDRGPSSGANVLTF. DNA of the CDR3: TGTGCCAGCAGCCAAGAAGACAGGGGCCCCAGCTCTGGGGCCAACGTCCTGACTTTC.